This T cell receptor (beta chain) was sequenced in a study of CD8 T cells in Susac syndrome. Unmatched junction bases numbered 5, after V lost 1 base and J lost 7 bases. Germline V gives CDR1 SGHRS, CDR2 YFSETQ. The length of the CDR3 is 16 residues. RNA in amounts of roughly 0.5 to 1 ug was reverse transcribed with random hexamers. TCRdb re-called the immunoSEQ multiplex PCR reads through MiXCR, storing one row per CDR3 protein. The profile shows about 190,000 distinct CDR3 sequences, approximately 94% of them singletons. Sequencing used CD4+ T cells from PBMCs. The V gene is TRBV5-1, the J gene TRBJ2-2, with 12 bases that match TRBD1. This TCR was recovered from a human donor with Susac syndrome. In nucleotides, the CDR3 is TGCGCCAGCAGCTTGTGGGGACAGGGGGCCAACGGGGAGCTGTTTTTT. It is translated as CASSLWGQGANGELFF.